The 26 T cell receptor beta chains below were found in one sample sequenced in a study of cytomegalovirus exposure and HLA in healthy donors. PCR used 60 Vbeta primers and 13 Jbeta primers. The protocol was immunoSEQ multiplex PCR, while the TCRdb copy is restricted to in-frame clones and leaves out a portion. In the table there are over 150,000 clones, 70% to 80% of which are singletons. Sequenced material: PBMCs. These receptors were obtained from a man aged 60 to 75 in good health and CMV-seronegative.

The CDR3 region has the DNA TGTGCCAGCAGTTTATCCAGGGATGAGCAGTTCTTC. Its protein is CASSLSRDEQFF. This chain joins TRBV27 and TRBJ2-1, with TRBD1 as a possible D gene (5 bases). V was shortened by 0 bases and J by 8 bases, with 5 bases between the two germline ends. CDR1 is MNHEY, CDR2 SMNVEV, per germline (reference sequence). The CDR3 loop spans 12 amino acids.

The V gene is TRBV30, the J gene TRBJ1-2, with D perhaps TRBD1 (6 bases). Trimming cost V 3 bases and J 4 bases, with 12 bases left between them. The CDR3 is 13 residues long. In germline, CDR1 is GTSNPN, CDR2 SVGIG (reference sequence). As DNA, the CDR3 is TGTGCCTGGAGCCAACAGGGCAGCTATGGCTACACCTTC. It codes for CAWSQQGSYGYTF.

This sequence joins TRBV29-1 and TRBJ1-2, with TRBD1 identical over 7 bases. V shed 3 bases, J shed 3 bases, and the junction held 1 base outside the gene matches. Germline V gene data show CDR1 as SQVTM and CDR2 as ANQGSEA. The CDR3 is 12 residues long. Here the CDR3 reads CSVDGQDYGYTF. The CDR3 DNA is TGCAGCGTTGACGGACAGGACTATGGCTACACCTTC.

The CDR3 bases are TGTGCCACCAGCAGAACTGGACTTAACTACAATGAGCAGTTCTTC. Its protein is CATSRTGLNYNEQFF. The chain carries TRBV15 and TRBJ2-1; possible D gene TRBD2, 5 bases. Germline loops: CDR1 LNHNV, CDR2 YYDKDF (reference sequence). Trimming took off 2 bases at V and 3 bases at J, with 11 bases between the two ends. The CDR3 covers 15 residues.

Remarks on this clone: One junction end does not reproduce the germline sequence, and a read error may be involved. This rearrangement joins TRBV10-3 to TRBJ2-5; possibly TRBD2 for D (5 bases). CDR3 length: 14 residues. Germline loops: CDR1 ENHRY, CDR2 SYGVKD. The CDR3 DNA follows: TGTGCCAGCAGTTACGGGGTACTATTAGAGACCCAGTACTTC. It encodes CASSYGVLLETQYF.

The chain couples TRBV27 to TRBJ2-1, with D maybe TRBD2 (6 bases). There are 15 residues in the CDR3. The V end was cut by 8 bases, the J end by 0 bases, with 14 bases between. Germline V gene lookup returns CDR1 MNHEY and CDR2 SMNVEV (reference sequence). This CDR3 is CASSSGYSSYNEQFF. The CDR3 region has the DNA TGTGCCAGCTCGAGCGGGTATAGCTCCTACAATGAGCAGTTCTTC.

This clone was detected a few times. The chain has TRBV28 and TRBJ1-2; 7 bases fit TRBD1. The CDR3 runs to 14 residues. The J segment lost 2 bases and the V segment lost 2 bases, leaving 2 bases of the junction unmatched. Germline CDR1 is MDHEN and CDR2 is SYDVKM. CDR3 residues: CASSLQTGNYGYTF. In DNA, the CDR3 is TGTGCCAGCAGTTTACAGACAGGGAACTATGGCTACACCTTC.

This clone was detected a few times. This chain joins TRBV11-2 and TRBJ2-1; D perhaps matches TRBD2 (5 bases). Germline loops: CDR1 SGHAT, CDR2 FQNNGV. The CDR3 has 12 amino acids. V was trimmed by 5 bases and J by 7 bases, leaving 9 bases between them. The CDR3 DNA reads TGTGCCAGCAGCCTCAGCGGAAATGAGCAGTTCTTC. This codes for CASSLSGNEQFF.

V is TRBV10-3 and J is TRBJ2-5; 7 bases are a match to TRBD1. Trimming cost V 5 bases and J 5 bases; bases outside gene matches: 14. This CDR3 comprises 16 residues. The germline V gene has CDR1 ENHRY and CDR2 SYGVKD. The CDR3 reads CAISWDSSRGGETQYF. Written as DNA, the CDR3 is TGTGCCATCAGTTGGGACAGTTCCAGGGGTGGGGAGACCCAGTACTTC.

In this sample, this clone turned up a few times. The chain combines TRBV5-1 with TRBJ1-4; 8 bases are shared with TRBD1. Germline V gives CDR1 SGHRS, CDR2 YFSETQ. J was trimmed by 3 bases and V by 1 base; bases with no gene match: 2. The CDR3 length is 15 residues. CDR3 residues: CASSLLQGANEKLFF. CDR3 nucleotides: TGCGCCAGCAGCTTGCTACAGGGGGCTAATGAAAAACTGTTTTTT.

The CDR3 sequence: CASSPSGGTGTDTQYF. The DNA of the CDR3 is TGTGCCAGCAGCCCGAGCGGGGGGACGGGCACAGATACGCAGTATTTT. This chain joins TRBV5-4 and TRBJ2-3, with 9 positions matching TRBD2. This CDR3 has 16 residues. The germline V gene has CDR1 SGHNT and CDR2 YYREEE (reference sequence). The J segment lost 1 base and the V segment lost 4 bases, leaving 7 bases of the junction unmatched.

This clone was observed a few times. The rearrangement links TRBV10-3 to TRBJ1-5; 10 nucleotides line up with TRBD1. Per germline, CDR1 ENHRY and CDR2 SYGVKD. After removal of 10 bases from V and 6 bases from J, the junction contained 3 bases not matched to a gene. CDR3 length: 12 residues. The CDR3 reads CATRQGAQPQHF. CDR3 nucleotide sequence: TGTGCCACAAGACAGGGGGCTCAGCCCCAGCATTTT.

This clone has a single count. The chain combines TRBV18 with TRBJ2-1; no clear D gene. Germline V CDR1 and CDR2: KGHSH, LQKENI. This CDR3 region has 14 residues. Trimming took off 2 bases at V and 7 bases at J, with 12 bases between the two ends. The CDR3 DNA is TGTGCCAGCTCACCAATAACACCTGTAAATGAGCAGTTCTTC. Translated, it gives CASSPITPVNEQFF.

V gene TRBV6-5 combines with J gene TRBJ2-7; TRBD2 aligns across 11 bases. J lost 2 bases, V lost 2 bases, and 2 bases had no gene match. The CDR3 sequence is 15 residues long. Germline V gene lookup returns CDR1 MNHEY and CDR2 SVGAGI. In DNA, the CDR3 is TGTGCCAGCAGTTACGTAGCGGGGGGGCCCTACGAGCAGTACTTC. This codes for CASSYVAGGPYEQYF.

The rearrangement links TRBV30 to TRBJ1-4; 12 nucleotides match TRBD1. The ends lost 2 bases at V and 10 bases at J; junction bases unmatched: 5. Looked up from germline, CDR1 is GTSNPN and CDR2 is SVGIG (reference sequence). CDR3 size: 14 residues. CDR3 sequence reads: CAWSPGTGGRKLFF. The CDR3 nucleotides read TGTGCCTGGAGTCCCGGGACAGGGGGCCGAAAACTGTTTTTT.

The rearrangement uses TRBV7-8 and TRBJ2-5; 8 bases agree with TRBD1. V gave up 5 bases and J gave up 4 bases; unmatched junction bases: 6. The CDR3 runs to 14 residues. Looked up from germline, CDR1 is SGHVS and CDR2 is FQNEAQ. The CDR3 spells CASSTSGGVETQYF. CDR3 sequence (DNA): TGTGCCAGCAGCACTTCAGGGGGCGTAGAGACCCAGTACTTC.

V gene TRBV6-5 combines with J gene TRBJ1-3; TRBD1 agrees at 7 bases. Germline V gives CDR1 MNHEY, CDR2 SVGAGI. The CDR3 consists of 15 residues. Trimming cost V 7 bases and J 0 bases; bases outside gene matches: 6. CDR3 nucleotides: TGTGCCAGCATGATAGGGGGCAACTCTGGAAACACCATATATTTT. It specifies CASMIGGNSGNTIYF.

This chain joins TRBV7-6 and TRBJ2-7, with TRBD1 matching 10 bases. The CDR3 is 15 residues long. V was pared by 3 bases and J by 3 bases, with 5 bases of the junction left unmatched. Germline V gene lookup returns CDR1 SGHVS and CDR2 FNYEAQ. CDR3 sequence (DNA): TGTGCCAGCAGCTTCAAAAGGGACAGGGGCTACGAGCAGTACTTC. Protein: CASSFKRDRGYEQYF.

V gene TRBV7-9 combines with J gene TRBJ1-1; 10 nucleotides agree with TRBD1. CDR3 size: 16 residues. With 5 bases clipped from V and 4 bases from J, the junction kept 10 bases outside the gene matches. Looked up from germline, CDR1 is SEHNR and CDR2 is FQNEAQ (reference sequence). CDR3 bases: TGTGCCAGCAGCCGGAAGGGGGACAGGGGAGGCACTGAAGCTTTCTTT. This translates into CASSRKGDRGGTEAFF.

The V gene is TRBV9, the J gene TRBJ2-1; D possibly corresponds to TRBD2 (5 bases). The CDR3 contains 16 residues. Trimming left V 4 bases short and J 2 bases short, with 16 bases between. Looked up from germline, CDR1 is SGDLS and CDR2 is YYNGEE. The CDR3 nucleotides read TGTGCCAGCAGCCCCACCGGTACAGCGGCCTACAATGAGCAGTTCTTC. It encodes CASSPTGTAAYNEQFF. The full variable domain, completed using reference TRBV9 and TRBJ2-1, is DSGVTQTPKHLITATGQRVTLRCSPRSGDLSVYWYQQSLDQGLQFLIQYYNGEERAKGNILERFSAQQFPDLHSELNLSSLELGDSALYFCASSPTGTAAYNEQFFGPGTRLTVL.

The rearrangement uses TRBV5-4 and TRBJ2-3; no definite D call. The V and J ends lost 4 bases and 5 bases respectively, with 8 bases between them. This CDR3 contains 12 residues. Germline-derived CDR1 and CDR2 are SGHNT and YYREEE (reference sequence). The chain's CDR3 is CASSPKRDTQYF. The CDR3 region has the DNA TGTGCCAGCAGCCCGAAGCGAGATACGCAGTATTTT.

The CDR3: CASSSRQASSYNSPLHF. CDR3 DNA: TGTGCCAGCAGCTCAAGACAGGCGAGCTCCTATAATTCACCCCTCCACTTT. The J gene is TRBJ1-6, the V gene TRBV7-9, with a weak D call TRBD1 (6 bases). Germline V gives CDR1 SEHNR, CDR2 FQNEAQ (reference sequence). Trimming shortened V by 4 bases and J by 0 bases, and 13 bases separated the two germline ends. The CDR3 has 17 amino acids.

The rearrangement joins TRBV30 to TRBJ1-1, with D perhaps matching TRBD1 (5 bases). The V end lost 5 bases, the J end lost 1 base, and 23 bases lay between the germline ends. CDR1 and CDR2 (germline): GTSNPN, SVGIG (reference sequence). The CDR3 is 17 residues long. The CDR3 sequence is CAWVPPGRATWNTEAFF. The CDR3, as DNA: TGTGCCTGGGTCCCACCCGGCAGGGCGACTTGGAACACTGAAGCTTTCTTT.

The chain uses TRBV5-1 and TRBJ1-1, with 9 bases aligning to TRBD1. Germline CDR1 reads SGHRS; CDR2 reads YFSETQ. The CDR3 covers 15 residues. Unmatched junction bases numbered 7, after V lost 1 base and J lost 6 bases. In nucleotides, the CDR3 is TGCGCCAGCAGCTTGACAGGGGGCGTAAAAGCTGAAGCTTTCTTT. This translates into CASSLTGGVKAEAFF.

The chain uses TRBV27 and TRBJ2-7; possibly TRBD1 for D (5 bases). Germline CDR1 is MNHEY and CDR2 is SMNVEV (reference sequence). V lost 0 bases and J lost 2, with 11 bases in between. The CDR3 length is 15 residues. The CDR3 DNA sequence: TGTGCCAGCAGTTTATCCATAGCAGGGCCCTACGAGCAGTACTTC. Translated: CASSLSIAGPYEQYF.

This chain uses TRBV9 with TRBJ2-3, with a tentative D call TRBD1 (6 bases). Germline loops: CDR1 SGDLS, CDR2 YYNGEE. The CDR3 is made up of 16 amino acids. The V end was cut by 3 bases, the J end by 4 bases, with 18 bases between. Here the CDR3 DNA reads TGTGCCAGCAGCGACTCCGCCACAGGGAGTCCAGATACGCAGTATTTT. Amino acid sequence: CASSDSATGSPDTQYF.